This T cell receptor (beta chain) was recorded in a study of a mutant IDH1 vaccine in newly diagnosed glioma. Overall study context: Patients underwent eight vaccinations, which took place in weeks 1, 3, 5, 7, 11, 15, 19 and 23. The treated population exhibited a male proportion of about 62%, a female proportion of 37.5%, and a mean age of roughly 39 years. Beforehand, treatment had been radiotherapy, temozolomide, or both; the majority received both.

Germline loops: CDR1 SGHKS, CDR2 YYEKEE (reference sequence). V was trimmed by 2 bases and J by 5 bases, leaving 16 bases between them. The CDR3 loop spans 15 amino acids. Sequencing was performed with immunoSEQ multiplex PCR; in TCRdb, only in-frame clones are kept and a portion is missing. The sample shows under 85,000 clones, 75% to 90% of them seen only once. Documented time point: week 23, last vaccination. In every dose of vaccine, 300 ug of mutant IDH1 20-mer peptide was given alongside topical imiquimod. Newly diagnosed WHO grade 3 or 4 IDH1-mutant, ATRX-lost astrocytomas were identified in the donors. A remark on this clone: Its antigen is unidentified.

The sequence was collected from a woman in her forties or fifties with glioma. V is TRBV5-5 and J is TRBJ1-1, with D perhaps TRBD1 (6 bases). Sequencing was performed on PBMCs, taken from a glioma patient whose treatment included an IDH1 peptide vaccine. The CDR3 DNA reads as TGTGCCAGCAGCTTTTTTCGGGGGGCGAGGACTGAAGCTTTCTTT. Encoded protein: CASSFFRGARTEAFF.